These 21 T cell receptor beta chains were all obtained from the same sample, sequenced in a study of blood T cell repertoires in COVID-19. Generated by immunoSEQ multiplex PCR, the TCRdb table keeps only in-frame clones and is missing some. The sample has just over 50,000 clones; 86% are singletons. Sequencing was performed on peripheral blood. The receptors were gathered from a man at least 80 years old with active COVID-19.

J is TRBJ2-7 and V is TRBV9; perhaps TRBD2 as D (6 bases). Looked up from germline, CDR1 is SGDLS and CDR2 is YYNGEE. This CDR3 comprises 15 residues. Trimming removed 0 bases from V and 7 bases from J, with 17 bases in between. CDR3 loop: CASSVGAASGGEQYF. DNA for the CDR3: TGTGCCAGCAGCGTAGGGGCCGCGTCCGGGGGAGAGCAGTACTTC.

The CDR3: CASSEGGSSYNEQFF. CDR3 sequence (DNA): TGTGCCAGCAGCGAGGGAGGAAGCTCCTACAATGAGCAGTTCTTC. The chain employs TRBV6-2 or TRBV6-3 and TRBJ2-1; D is perhaps TRBD2 (6 bases). Between the trimmed V and J ends, which lost 6 bases and 0 bases, there was a span of 12 bases. CDR1 and CDR2 from the germline V gene are MNHEY and SVGEGT. The CDR3 is made up of 15 amino acids.

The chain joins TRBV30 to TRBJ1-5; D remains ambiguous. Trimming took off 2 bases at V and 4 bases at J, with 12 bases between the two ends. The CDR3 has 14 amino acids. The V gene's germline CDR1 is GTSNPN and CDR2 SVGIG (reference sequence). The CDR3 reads CAWSPTNQNQPQHF. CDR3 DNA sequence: TGTGCCTGGAGTCCGACTAACCAGAATCAGCCCCAGCATTTT.

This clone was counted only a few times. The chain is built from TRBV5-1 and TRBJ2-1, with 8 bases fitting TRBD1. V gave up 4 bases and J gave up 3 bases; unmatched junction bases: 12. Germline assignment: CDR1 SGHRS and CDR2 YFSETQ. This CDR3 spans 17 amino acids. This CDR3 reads CASSLRGQGSFYNEQFF. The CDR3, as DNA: TGCGCCAGCAGCCTGCGAGGACAGGGCAGTTTCTACAATGAGCAGTTCTTC.

CDR3 in DNA: TGTGCCAGCAGCTTAGCTCCCAGGGCGAACACCGGGGAGCTGTTTTTT. It translates to CASSLAPRANTGELFF. The chain has TRBV7-2 and TRBJ2-2, with D perhaps TRBD1 (5 bases). V lost 0 bases and J lost 0, with 8 bases in between. The CDR3 spans 16 residues. CDR1 and CDR2 from the germline V gene are SGHTA and FQGNSA.

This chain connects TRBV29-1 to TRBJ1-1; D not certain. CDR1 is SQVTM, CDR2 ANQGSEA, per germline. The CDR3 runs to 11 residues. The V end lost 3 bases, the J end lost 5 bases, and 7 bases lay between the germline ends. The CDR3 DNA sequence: TGCAGCGTTGATTTTATGACTGAAGCTTTCTTT. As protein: CSVDFMTEAFF.

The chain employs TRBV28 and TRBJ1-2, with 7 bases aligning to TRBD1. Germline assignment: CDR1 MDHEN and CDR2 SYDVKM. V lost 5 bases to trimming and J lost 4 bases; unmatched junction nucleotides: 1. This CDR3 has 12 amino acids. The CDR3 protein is CASSNRGYGYTF. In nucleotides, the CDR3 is TGTGCCAGCAGTAACAGGGGCTATGGCTACACCTTC.

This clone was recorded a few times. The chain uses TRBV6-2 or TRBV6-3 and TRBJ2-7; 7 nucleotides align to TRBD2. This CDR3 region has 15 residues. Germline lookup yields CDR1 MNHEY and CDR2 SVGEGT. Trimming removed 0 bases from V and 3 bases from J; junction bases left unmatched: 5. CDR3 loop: CASSYSTSSGYEQYF. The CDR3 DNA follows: TGTGCCAGCAGTTACTCGACTTCTAGCGGCTACGAGCAGTACTTC.

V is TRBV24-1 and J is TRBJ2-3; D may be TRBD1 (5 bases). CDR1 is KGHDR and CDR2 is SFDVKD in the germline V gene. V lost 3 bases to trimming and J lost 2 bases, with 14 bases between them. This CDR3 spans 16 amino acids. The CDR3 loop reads CATSDPTALTTDTQYF. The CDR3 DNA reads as TGTGCCACCAGTGATCCGACAGCGTTAACCACAGATACGCAGTATTTT.

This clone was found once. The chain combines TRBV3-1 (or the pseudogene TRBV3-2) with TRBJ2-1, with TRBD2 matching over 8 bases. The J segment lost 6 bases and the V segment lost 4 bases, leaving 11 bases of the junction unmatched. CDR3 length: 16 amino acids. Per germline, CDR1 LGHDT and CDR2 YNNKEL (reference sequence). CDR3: CASSRPGRGVGNEQFF. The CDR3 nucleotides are TGTGCCAGCAGCCGCCCCGGGAGGGGAGTCGGCAATGAGCAGTTCTTC.

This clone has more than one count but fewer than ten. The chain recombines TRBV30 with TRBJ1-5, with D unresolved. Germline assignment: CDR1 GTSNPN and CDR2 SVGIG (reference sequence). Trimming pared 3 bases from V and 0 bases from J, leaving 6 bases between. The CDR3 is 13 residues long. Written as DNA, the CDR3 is TGTGCCTGGAGCCAGAATAGCAATCAGCCCCAGCATTTT. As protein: CAWSQNSNQPQHF.

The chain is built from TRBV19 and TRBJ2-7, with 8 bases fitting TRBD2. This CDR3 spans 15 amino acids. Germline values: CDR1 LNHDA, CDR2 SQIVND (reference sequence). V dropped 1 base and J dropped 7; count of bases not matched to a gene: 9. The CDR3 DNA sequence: TGTGCCAGTAGTATAGGTGGCAGGGGACTAGGGGAGCAGTACTTC. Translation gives CASSIGGRGLGEQYF.

The chain's CDR3 is CASSSSGRTPRTIWNEQFF. In DNA form, the CDR3 reads TGTGCCAGCAGCTCCAGCGGGAGAACCCCCAGGACGATCTGGAATGAGCAGTTCTTC. The rearrangement joins TRBV7-9 to TRBJ2-1; 8 positions match TRBD2. CDR1 and CDR2 from the germline V gene are SEHNR and FQNEAQ (reference sequence). The V and J ends lost 4 bases and 7 bases, in that order; junction bases with no gene match: 21. This CDR3 region has 19 residues.

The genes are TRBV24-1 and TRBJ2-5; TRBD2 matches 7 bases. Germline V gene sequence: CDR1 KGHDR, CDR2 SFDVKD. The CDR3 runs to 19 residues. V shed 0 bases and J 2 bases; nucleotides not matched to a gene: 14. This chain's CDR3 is CATSDLRASGATFQETQYF. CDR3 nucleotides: TGTGCCACCAGTGATTTGCGGGCTAGCGGAGCGACATTTCAAGAGACCCAGTACTTC.

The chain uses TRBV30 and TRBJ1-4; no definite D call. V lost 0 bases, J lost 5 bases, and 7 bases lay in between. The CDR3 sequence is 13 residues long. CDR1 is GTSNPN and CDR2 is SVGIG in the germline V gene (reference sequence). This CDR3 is CAWSVRENEKLFF. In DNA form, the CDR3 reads TGTGCCTGGAGTGTACGGGAAAATGAAAAACTGTTTTTT.

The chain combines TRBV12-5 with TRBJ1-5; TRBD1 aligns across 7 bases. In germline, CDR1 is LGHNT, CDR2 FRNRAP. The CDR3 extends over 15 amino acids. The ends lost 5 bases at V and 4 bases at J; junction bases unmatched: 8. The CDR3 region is CASGLGQEMNQPQHF. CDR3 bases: TGTGCTAGTGGTCTAGGACAGGAGATGAATCAGCCCCAGCATTTT.

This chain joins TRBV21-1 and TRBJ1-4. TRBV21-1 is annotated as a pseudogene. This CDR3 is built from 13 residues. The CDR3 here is CASRAGEWEKLFF. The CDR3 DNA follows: TGTGCCAGCCGGGCGGGGGAGTGGGAAAAACTGTTTTTT.

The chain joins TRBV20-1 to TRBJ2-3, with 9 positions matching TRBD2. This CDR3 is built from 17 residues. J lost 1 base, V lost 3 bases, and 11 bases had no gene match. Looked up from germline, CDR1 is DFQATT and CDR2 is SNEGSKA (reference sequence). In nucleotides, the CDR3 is TGCAGTGCTAGTAGCATTAGCGGGAGAGGGGGCACAGATACGCAGTATTTT. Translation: CSASSISGRGGTDTQYF.

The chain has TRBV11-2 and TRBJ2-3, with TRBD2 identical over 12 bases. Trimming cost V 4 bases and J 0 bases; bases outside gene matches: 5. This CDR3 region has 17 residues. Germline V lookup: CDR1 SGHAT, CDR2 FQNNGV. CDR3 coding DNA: TGTGCCAGCAGCTCCGGACTAGCGGGATCTAGCACAGATACGCAGTATTTT. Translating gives CASSSGLAGSSTDTQYF. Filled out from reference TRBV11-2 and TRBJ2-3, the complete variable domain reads EAGVAQSPRYKIIEKRQSVAFWCNPISGHATLYWYQQILGQGPKLLIQFQNNGVVDDSQLPKDRFSAERLKGVDSTLKIQPAKLEDSAVYLCASSSGLAGSSTDTQYFGPGTRLTVL.

As DNA, the CDR3 is TGTGCCAGCAGTTCATGGCATGGTTCGGGTGGCTACACCTTC. It yields the protein CASSSWHGSGGYTF. The V gene is TRBV5-6, the J gene TRBJ1-2; D call uncertain. The germline CDR1 and CDR2 sequences are SGHDT and YYEEEE. This CDR3 has 14 amino acids. V lost 5 bases and J 7 bases, leaving 18 bases between the germline ends.

CDR3 in DNA: TGCGCCAGCAGCACCGGGACAGGGGCTAATGAGCAGTTCTTC. Translation gives CASSTGTGANEQFF. The chain recombines TRBV5-1 with TRBJ2-1; 10 nucleotides align to TRBD1. The junction had 5 bases not matched to a gene; V was cut back by 4 bases and J by 7 bases. Germline assignment: CDR1 SGHRS and CDR2 YFSETQ. This CDR3 has 14 amino acids.